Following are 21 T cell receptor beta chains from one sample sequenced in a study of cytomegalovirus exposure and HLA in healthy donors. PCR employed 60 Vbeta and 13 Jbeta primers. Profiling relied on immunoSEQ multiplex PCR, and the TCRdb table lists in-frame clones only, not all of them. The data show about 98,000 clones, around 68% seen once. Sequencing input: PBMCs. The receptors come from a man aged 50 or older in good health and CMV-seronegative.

The DNA for the CDR3 is TGCGCCAGCAGCTTGCAGGGTTCAAGCAATCAGCCCCAGCATTTT. Translating it yields CASSLQGSSNQPQHF. The chain links TRBV5-1 to TRBJ1-5, with a possible D match to TRBD1 (5 bases). CDR3 length equals 15 residues. Trimming took 1 base from V and 1 from J, leaving 9 bases between them. In germline, CDR1 is SGHRS, CDR2 YFSETQ.

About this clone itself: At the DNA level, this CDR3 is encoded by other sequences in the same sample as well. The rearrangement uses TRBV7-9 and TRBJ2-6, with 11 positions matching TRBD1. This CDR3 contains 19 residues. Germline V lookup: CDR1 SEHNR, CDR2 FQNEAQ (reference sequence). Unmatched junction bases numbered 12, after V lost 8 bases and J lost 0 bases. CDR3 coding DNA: TGTGCCAGCTCGAGGGACAGGGGGTCCCTCTACTCTGGGGCCAACGTCCTGACTTTC. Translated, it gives CASSRDRGSLYSGANVLTF.

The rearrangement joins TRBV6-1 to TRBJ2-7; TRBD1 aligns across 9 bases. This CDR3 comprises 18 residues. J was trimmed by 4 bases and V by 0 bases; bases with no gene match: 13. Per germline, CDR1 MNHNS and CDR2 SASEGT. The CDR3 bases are TGTGCCAGCAGTGAAGCGAGGGGAAACAGGGGGCTGAATTACGAGCAGTACTTC. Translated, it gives CASSEARGNRGLNYEQYF.

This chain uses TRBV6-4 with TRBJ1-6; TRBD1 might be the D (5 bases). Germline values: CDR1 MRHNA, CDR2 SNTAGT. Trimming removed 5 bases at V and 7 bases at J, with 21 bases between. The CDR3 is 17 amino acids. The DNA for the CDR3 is TGTGCCAGCAGTCCCTTCGCCTTCGGGACTAGCAATTCACCCCTCCACTTT. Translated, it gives CASSPFAFGTSNSPLHF.

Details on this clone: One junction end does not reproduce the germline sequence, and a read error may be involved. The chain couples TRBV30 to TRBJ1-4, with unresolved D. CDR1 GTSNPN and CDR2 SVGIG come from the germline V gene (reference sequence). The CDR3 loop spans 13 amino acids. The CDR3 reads CARRVRDREKLFF. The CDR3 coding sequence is TGTGCCCGGAGGGTCCGGGATCGGGAAAAACTGTTTTTT.

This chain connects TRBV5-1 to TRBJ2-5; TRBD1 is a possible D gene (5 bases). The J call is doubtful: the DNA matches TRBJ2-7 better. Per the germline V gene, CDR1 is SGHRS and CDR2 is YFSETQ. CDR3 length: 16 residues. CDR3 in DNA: TGCGCCAGCAGCTTGGATAGGGGATTACCATCCTACGAGCAGTACTTC. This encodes CASSLDRGLPSYEQYF.

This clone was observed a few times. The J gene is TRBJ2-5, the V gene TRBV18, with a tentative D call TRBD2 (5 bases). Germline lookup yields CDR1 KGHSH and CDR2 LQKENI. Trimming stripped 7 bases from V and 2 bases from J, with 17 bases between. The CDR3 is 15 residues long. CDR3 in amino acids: CASLRRAGEQETQYF. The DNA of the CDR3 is TGTGCCAGCTTACGGCGGGCAGGCGAACAAGAGACCCAGTACTTC.

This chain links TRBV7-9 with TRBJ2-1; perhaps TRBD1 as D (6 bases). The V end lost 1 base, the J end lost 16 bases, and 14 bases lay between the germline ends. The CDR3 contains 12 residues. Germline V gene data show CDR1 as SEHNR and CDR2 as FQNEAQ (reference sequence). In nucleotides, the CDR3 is TGTGCCAGCAGCTTAGTGGACAGAAGCTCTTTCTTC. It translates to CASSLVDRSSFF.

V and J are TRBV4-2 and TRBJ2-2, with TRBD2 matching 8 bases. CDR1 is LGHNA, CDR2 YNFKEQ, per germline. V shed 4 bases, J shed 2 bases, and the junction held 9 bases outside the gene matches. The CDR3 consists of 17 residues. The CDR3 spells CASSPGATSENTGELFF. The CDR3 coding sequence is TGTGCCAGCAGCCCTGGGGCGACTAGCGAAAACACCGGGGAGCTGTTTTTT.

CDR3 coding DNA: TGTGCCAGTAGGATTAAGACAGGGGGGTCCTACAATGAGCAGTTCTTC. It encodes CASRIKTGGSYNEQFF. This chain connects TRBV19 to TRBJ2-1; 9 bases map to TRBD1. Germline V gene lookup returns CDR1 LNHDA and CDR2 SQIVND (reference sequence). This CDR3 region has 16 residues. The V gene end was trimmed by 6 bases and the J gene end by 1 base; junction bases not matched to a gene: 7. Full variable domain (rest looked up from reference TRBV19 and TRBJ2-1): DGGITQSPKYLFRKEGQNVTLSCEQNLNHDAMYWYRQDPGQGLRLIYYSQIVNDFQKGDIAEGYSVSREKKESFPLTVTSAQKNPTAFYLCASRIKTGGSYNEQFFGPGTRLTVL.

CDR3 coding DNA: TGTGCCAGCAGCTTAGCCGGCGGGGGGTACTCTGGAAACACCATATATTTT. Translated: CASSLAGGGYSGNTIYF. The chain carries TRBV7-9 and TRBJ1-3; D possibly corresponds to TRBD1 (5 bases). CDR1 is SEHNR and CDR2 is FQNEAQ in the germline V gene (reference sequence). This CDR3 has 17 residues. V was trimmed by 0 bases and J by 0 bases, leaving 12 bases between them.

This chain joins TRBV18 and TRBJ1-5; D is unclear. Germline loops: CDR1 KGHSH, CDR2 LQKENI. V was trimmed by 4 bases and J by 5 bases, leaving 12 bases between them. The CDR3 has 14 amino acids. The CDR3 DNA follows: TGTGCCAGCTCACGCGGCCGAGGCGATCAGCCCCAGCATTTT. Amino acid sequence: CASSRGRGDQPQHF.

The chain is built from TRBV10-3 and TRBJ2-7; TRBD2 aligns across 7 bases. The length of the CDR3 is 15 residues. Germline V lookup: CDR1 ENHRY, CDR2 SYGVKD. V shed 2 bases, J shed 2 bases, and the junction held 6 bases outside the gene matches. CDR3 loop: CAISEPAGTTYEQYF. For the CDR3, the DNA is TGTGCCATCAGTGAGCCAGCAGGGACTACCTACGAGCAGTACTTC.

The CDR3 region has the DNA TGTGCCAGCGGGCGCAAACAGGGTTCTGGATCACCCCTCCACTTT. It translates to CASGRKQGSGSPLHF. V and J are TRBV2 and TRBJ1-6, with a possible D match to TRBD1 (6 bases). This CDR3 is built from 15 residues. Germline V lookup: CDR1 SNHLY, CDR2 FYNNEI. V was clipped by 8 bases and J by 10 bases, with 21 bases between them.

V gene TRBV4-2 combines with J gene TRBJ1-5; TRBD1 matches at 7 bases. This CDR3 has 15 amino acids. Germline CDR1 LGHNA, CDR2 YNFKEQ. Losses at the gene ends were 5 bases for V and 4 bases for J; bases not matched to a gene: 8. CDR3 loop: CASSLGQEGNQPQHF. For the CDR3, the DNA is TGTGCCAGCAGCTTAGGACAGGAAGGGAATCAGCCCCAGCATTTT.

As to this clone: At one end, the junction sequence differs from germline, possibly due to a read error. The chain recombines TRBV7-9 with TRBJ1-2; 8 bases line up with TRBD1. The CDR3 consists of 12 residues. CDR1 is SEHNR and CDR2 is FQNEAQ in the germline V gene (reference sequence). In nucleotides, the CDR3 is TGTTCCAGCAGCCCGGGACAGGATGGCTACACCTTC. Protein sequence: CSSSPGQDGYTF. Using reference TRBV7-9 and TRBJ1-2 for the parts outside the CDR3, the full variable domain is DTGVSQNPRHKITKRGQNVTFRCDPISEHNRLYWYRQTLGQGPEFLTYFQNEAQLEKSRLLSDRFSAERPKGSFSTLEIQRTEQGDSAMYLCSSSPGQDGYTFGSGTRLTVV.

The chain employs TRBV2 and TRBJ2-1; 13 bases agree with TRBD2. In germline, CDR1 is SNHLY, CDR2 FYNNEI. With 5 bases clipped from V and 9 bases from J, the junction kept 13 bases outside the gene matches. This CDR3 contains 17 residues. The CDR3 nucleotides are TGTGCCAGCAGTACCCCCTCGCGGACTAGCGGGGGACCTGAGCAGTTCTTC. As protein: CASSTPSRTSGGPEQFF.

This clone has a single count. CDR3 sequence: CAISSSGTGYEQYF. DNA for the CDR3: TGTGCCATCAGCTCTTCCGGGACAGGGTACGAGCAGTACTTC. The rearrangement joins TRBV10-3 to TRBJ2-7; 9 nucleotides match TRBD1. Germline V gene sequence: CDR1 ENHRY, CDR2 SYGVKD. The trim removed 6 bases at V and 4 bases at J, leaving 7 bases unmatched. The CDR3 totals 14 residues.

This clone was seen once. The CDR3: CASSPSGNTDTQYF. Written as DNA, the CDR3 is TGTGCCAGCTCCCCGAGCGGCAACACAGATACGCAGTATTTT. This chain joins TRBV18 and TRBJ2-3; D might be TRBD2 (5 bases). CDR1 is KGHSH and CDR2 is LQKENI in the germline V gene. V was clipped by 6 bases and J by 2 bases, with 12 bases between them. The CDR3 has 14 residues.

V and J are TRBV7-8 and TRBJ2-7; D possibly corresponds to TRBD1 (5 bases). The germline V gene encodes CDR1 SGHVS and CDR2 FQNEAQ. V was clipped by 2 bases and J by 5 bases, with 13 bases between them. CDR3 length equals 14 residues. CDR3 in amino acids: CASSLRKGIHEQYF. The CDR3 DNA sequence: TGTGCCAGCAGCTTAAGGAAGGGGATCCACGAGCAGTACTTC.

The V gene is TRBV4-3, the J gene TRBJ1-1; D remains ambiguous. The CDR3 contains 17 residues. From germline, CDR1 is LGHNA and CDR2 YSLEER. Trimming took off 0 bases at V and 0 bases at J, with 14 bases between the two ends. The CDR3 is CASSQETGIEMNTEAFF. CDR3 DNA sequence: TGCGCCAGCAGCCAAGAGACTGGCATAGAGATGAACACTGAAGCTTTCTTT.